Described below is a single T cell receptor (beta chain) sequence and its context. It lacks a known antigen. Nothing much larger sits one base from this clone, and base qualities are not available. The data are from a study of T cells in Graves' hyperthyroidism and ophthalmopathy (dated by TCRdb to between 2019 and 2020). Concerning the study at large: Peripheral blood samples were taken at initial diagnosis, before any treatment was given. To identify distinguishing TCR V-J signatures, a discovery cohort of 95 to 100 patients was used, comprising 43 with Graves' ophthalmopathy and around 60 with stable Graves' hyperthyroidism. Prospective prediction of ophthalmopathy was tested in an independent validation cohort of fewer than 20 hyperthyroidism patients and 15 to 17 patients who later progressed to ophthalmopathy. The 100 discovery patients were randomly split 7:3 into training and test sets. In addition, the study compared T-cell repertoires in thyroid tissue and in blood from about six Graves' hyperthyroidism patients. After sampling, hyperthyroidism patients received methimazole starting at 30 mg daily, and ophthalmopathy patients received high-dose intravenous methylprednisolone. TCR Vbeta CDR3 sequencing of 135 peripheral blood samples (about 45 ophthalmopathy, 75 hyperthyroidism and roughly 17 progressor patients) is reported in the paper.

Ophthalmopathy patients had moderately to severely active disease, Clinical Activity Score of at least 3, NOSPECS grade of at least 4, and duration under 3 months. The study excluded patients with uncontrolled infections, other autoimmune diseases, pregnancy or lactation. Clinical symptoms, serum thyroxine and TRAb, thyroid ultrasound, and orbital computed tomography formed the basis for the diagnoses. PBMCs were isolated from 7.5 to 10 ml of fresh peripheral blood by Ficoll-Paque density gradient centrifugation. Total RNA was extracted using Trizol reagent, and RNA quality was assessed on an Agilent 2100 Bioanalyzer. The TCR beta CDR3 regions were amplified from the RNA transcripts. For the first round of RT-PCR on the TCR CDR3, the HTBI primer set was used together with the Qiagen OneStep RT-PCR kit. A second multiplex PCR round built the libraries, followed by size selection and purification. Paired-end sequencing of the libraries was performed with 100 bp reads on an Illumina HiSeq2000. On the authors' methods: Raw data were processed with SOAPnuke, discarding reads with adapters, uncalled bases, mean Phred below 15, or no exact constant-primer or identifier match. COPE v1.2.5 was used to merge the high-quality paired reads, and each unique nucleotide sequence was defined as a clonotype. MiTCR v1.1 was used to align clonotypes to the IMGT TRBV, TRBD and TRBJ reference segments. Analysis was restricted to V-J combinations with a frequency above 0.0001, which covered just over 98% of repertoires. A TCS score was defined as the ratio of F50 (clonal expansion) to E x V (chaos), with BLOSUM62-based TCRdist applied between CDR3 peptides within each V-J. Welch's t-statistics and random forest reduced fewer than 550 V-J features to about 13, which were used in a naive Bayes classifier (R e1071). The raw public reads went through TCRdb reprocessing: fastp at Q25, MiXCR clone calling, in-frame beta chains kept. For every CDR3 protein sequence, its rows merge into one entry that carries the most common genes and DNA. TCRdb, rather than the study authors, made the V and J calls. The sample data list over 400,000 distinct CDR3 sequences, and under 25% of these were observed just once. In total, the top ten clones hold about 53% of the sample.

The full study reports these points: In validation, the model predicted progression to ophthalmopathy with over 65% sensitivity and around 72% specificity, a median of around 6.6 months before onset. Blood samples also contained most of the expanded thyroid clonotypes (frequency above 0.001), which suggests that blood repertoires may reflect thyroid immune responses. No statistical method was used to fix the sample size in advance, and group allocation was not hidden from the investigators. In cross-validation, a model built on a 13 V-J signature told ophthalmopathy apart from stable hyperthyroidism with roughly 87% sensitivity and around 84% specificity, and in testing the same model reached 80%/75%.

This TCR was sampled from a woman in her 70s with Graves' ophthalmopathy. Sequencing used blood.

The DNA sequence is as follows: TGTGCCAGCAGTGGACTAGTTCATGAGCAGTTCTTC. The translation is CASSGLVHEQFF. Here the chain combines TRBV2 and TRBJ2-1; a tentative D match to TRBD2 spans 6 bases. Trimming removed 4 bases from V and 8 bases from J, leaving 9 bases between the germline ends. Spanning cysteine to phenylalanine, the CDR3 consists of 12 amino acids. The only DNA kept is the CDR3, 36 bases in frame from the first base. The germline V gene provides CDR1 SNHLY and CDR2 FYNNEI.